The clone carrying this T cell receptor (beta chain) appeared a few times. The antigen remains unidentified. Treatment described: approximately 10-day PBMC culture with coronavirus spike peptide pools or control peptides (ViraFEST assay). The Oncomine TCR Beta short-read assay was applied to DNA of cultured CD4+ T cells. Genomic DNA was isolated from CD4+ T cells that had been cultured. TCRdb reanalysed the PCR reads using MiXCR and keeps one entry per CDR3 protein. This table holds roughly 16,000 distinct CDR3 sequences, roughly 76% found once. The sample originates from a study of vaccination and CD4 T cells after COVID-19. At the level of the study: The stimulus for the cells was overlapping spike peptides derived from SARS-CoV-2, HCoV-NL63, HCoV-OC43 and HCoV-229E.

Germline V gives CDR1 LNHNV, CDR2 YYDKDF (reference sequence). This CDR3 contains 12 residues. Trimming took off 5 bases at V and 3 bases at J, with 7 bases between the two ends. The chain has TRBV15 and TRBJ2-5; no clear D. Sequencing was performed on CD4+ T cells from blood, cultured in vitro. The source of this sequence is a human donor who had recovered from COVID-19. The CDR3 sequence: CATSGGKETQYF. The CDR3, as DNA: TGTGCCACCAGCGGCGGTAAAGAGACCCAGTACTTC.